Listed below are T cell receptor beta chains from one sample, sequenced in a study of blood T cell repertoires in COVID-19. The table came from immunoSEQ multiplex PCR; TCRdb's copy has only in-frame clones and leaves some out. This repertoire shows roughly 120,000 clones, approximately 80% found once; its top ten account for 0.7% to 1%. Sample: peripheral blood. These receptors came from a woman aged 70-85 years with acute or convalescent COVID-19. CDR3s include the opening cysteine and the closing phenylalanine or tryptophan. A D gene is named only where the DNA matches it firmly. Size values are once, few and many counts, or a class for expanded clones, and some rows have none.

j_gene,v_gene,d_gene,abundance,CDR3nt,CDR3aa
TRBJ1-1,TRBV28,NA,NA,TGTGCCAGCACCCTATCTGGACGGAGGGAAGCTTTCTTT,CASTLSGRREAFF
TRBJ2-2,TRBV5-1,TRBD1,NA,TGCGCCAGCAGATTCCGGGACAGGGATTATACCGGGGAGCTGTTTTTT,CASRFRDRDYTGELFF
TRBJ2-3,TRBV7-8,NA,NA,TGTGCCAGCAGCTTAGCGCCCCGGGGAGATACGCAGTATTTT,CASSLAPRGDTQYF
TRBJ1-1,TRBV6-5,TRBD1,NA,TGTGCCAGCAGTAGACAGGGGAAAGGCACTGAAGCTTTCTTT,CASSRQGKGTEAFF
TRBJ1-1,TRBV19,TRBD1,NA,TGTGCCAGTAGTATAGATCTGGACAGGACTGAAGCTTTCTTT,CASSIDLDRTEAFF
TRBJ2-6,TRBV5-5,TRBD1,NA,TGTGCCAGCAGCTTTACAGGGGTTGGGGCCAACGTCCTGACTTTC,CASSFTGVGANVLTF
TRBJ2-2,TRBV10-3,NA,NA,TGTGCCATCAGTCTAGCCGGGGAGCTGTTTTTT,CAISLAGELFF
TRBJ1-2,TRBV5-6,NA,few,TGTGCCAGCAGCTTGGGGAGGACAGCTTATGGCTACACCTTC,CASSLGRTAYGYTF
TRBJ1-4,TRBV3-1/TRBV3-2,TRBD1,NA,TGTGCCAGCAGCCAGGGCGTACAGGGGGATGAAAAACTGTTTTTT,CASSQGVQGDEKLFF
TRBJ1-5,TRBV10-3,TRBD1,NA,TGTGCCATCAGTGAAGGGACAGGGGCCCCCGGGAGCAATCAGCCCCAGCATTTT,CAISEGTGAPGSNQPQHF
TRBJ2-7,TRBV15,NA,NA,TGTGCCACCAGCAGCGGGGGAGTCGTCTACGAGCAGTACTTC,CATSSGGVVYEQYF
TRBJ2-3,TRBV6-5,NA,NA,TGTGCCAGCAGTTACCTCCCGGGAGTGAGCACAGATACGCAGTATTTT,CASSYLPGVSTDTQYF
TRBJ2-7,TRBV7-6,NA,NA,TGTGCCAGCAGCTTAAGGGCAGGGATTACCTACGAGCAGTACTTC,CASSLRAGITYEQYF
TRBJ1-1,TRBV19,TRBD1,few,TGTGCCAGTAGTATTCCGGGACAGATGAACACTGAAGCTTTCTTT,CASSIPGQMNTEAFF
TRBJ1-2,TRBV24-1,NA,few,TGTGCCACCAGTGATCCCCGACCCTCCGGCGAGGTAAGTGGCTACACCTTC,CATSDPRPSGEVSGYTF
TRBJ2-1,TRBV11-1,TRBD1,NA,TGTGCCAGCGGGTCCCGGGACAGCCGAACCTACAATGAGCAGTTCTTC,CASGSRDSRTYNEQFF
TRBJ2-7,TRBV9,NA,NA,TGTGCCAGCAGCTTCAGGGGCGTCACCCCGCAGTACTTC,CASSFRGVTPQYF
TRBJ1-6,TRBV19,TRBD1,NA,TGTGCCAGTGGAGACAGGGGTATGCCCTATAATTCACCCCTCCACTTT,CASGDRGMPYNSPLHF
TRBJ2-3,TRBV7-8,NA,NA,TGTGCCAGCAGCCTTGACAGGCGAACTAGCACAGATACGCAGTATTTT,CASSLDRRTSTDTQYF
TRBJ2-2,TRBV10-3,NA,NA,TGTGCCATCAGACAGGGAGAAGACGGGGAGCTGTTTTTT,CAIRQGEDGELFF